These T cell receptor beta chains were read from a single sample in a study of blood T cell repertoires in COVID-19. Produced via immunoSEQ multiplex PCR; TCRdb's table is partial and in-frame only. The sample records 270,000 or so clones, about 89% being singletons. Sequenced material: peripheral blood. Every receptor here comes from a man aged 40-49 years with acute or convalescent COVID-19. Both conserved end residues are part of each CDR3. A D gene is named only where the DNA matches it firmly. Expanded clones get a size class; other rows say once, few or many, or leave the size out.

-	-	TRBV5-1	TRBJ2-2	14	TGCGCCAGCAGCTTGGCTCCCAACACCGGGGAGCTGTTTTTT	CASSLAPNTGELFF
TRBD2	-	TRBV4-2	TRBJ2-5	17	TGTGCCAGCAGCCAAGGCACACTAGCGGGGGGGCCGGAGACCCAGTACTTC	CASSQGTLAGGPETQYF
-	-	TRBV23-1	TRBJ2-2	17	TGCGCCAGCAGTCAATCCGCGCCGGGTGAGGGCACCGGGGAGCTGTTTTTT	CASSQSAPGEGTGELFF
-	-	TRBV5-1	TRBJ2-1	16	TGCGCCAGCAGAGCCCCAGGGCGGATCTCCTACAATGAGCAGTTCTTC	CASRAPGRISYNEQFF
-	-	TRBV3-1/TRBV3-2	TRBJ2-1	13	TGTGCCAGCAGCCAAGGCAGTTACAATGAGCAGTTCTTC	CASSQGSYNEQFF
TRBD1	few	TRBV4-2	TRBJ1-1	12	TGTGCCAGCAGCCTACAGGGGGATGAGGCTTTCTTT	CASSLQGDEAFF
-	once	TRBV9	TRBJ1-5	14	TGTGCCAGCAGCGGGACAGCCGCCAATCAGCCCCAGCATTTT	CASSGTAANQPQHF
-	-	TRBV7-3	TRBJ2-6	16	TGTGCCAGCAGCCAGGTCGGGGTCTCTGGGGCCAACGTCCTGACTTTC	CASSQVGVSGANVLTF
TRBD2	-	TRBV11-2	TRBJ2-2	14	TGTGCCAGCGGGCTAGCGGGTTACACCGGGGAGCTGTTTTTT	CASGLAGYTGELFF
-	-	TRBV29-1	TRBJ2-3	10	TGCAGCGCTTTTAGAGATACGCAGTATTTT	CSAFRDTQYF
TRBD1	few	TRBV5-5	TRBJ2-2	14	TGTGCCAGCAGCTCCGGGACAGGGGTCGGGGAGCTGTTTTTT	CASSSGTGVGELFF
-	-	TRBV7-2	TRBJ1-2	15	TGTGCCAGCAGCGAAGAAGCCTCCCATAACTATGGCTACACCTTC	CASSEEASHNYGYTF
-	-	TRBV19	TRBJ2-3	16	TGTGCCAGTAGTATAACAGGTCCCCCTGCGACAGATACGCAGTATTTT	CASSITGPPATDTQYF
TRBD1	-	TRBV5-8	TRBJ2-2	17	TGTGCCAGCAGCCCATTACGGACAGGGAAGGACACCGGGGAGCTGTTTTTT	CASSPLRTGKDTGELFF
-	once	TRBV6-4	TRBJ2-2	17	TGTGCCAGCAGTGAATATTATGGGGGCTCGAGCACCGGGGAGCTGTTTTTT	CASSEYYGGSSTGELFF
TRBD2	-	TRBV6-1	TRBJ2-1	18	TGTGCCAGCAGTGCCGGGACTAGCGGGGGCCCGGGGTGGGGTGAGCAGTTCTTC	CASSAGTSGGPGWGEQFF
TRBD1	-	TRBV15	TRBJ2-7	17	TGTGCCACCAGCAGAGATGGAGGACAGGGGGCTTTGGGCGAGCAGTACTTC	CATSRDGGQGALGEQYF
-	-	TRBV6-6	TRBJ1-4	16	TGTGCCAGCAGTTACTCGATCACAGTCCTTAATGAAAAACTGTTTTTT	CASSYSITVLNEKLFF
TRBD1	-	TRBV2	TRBJ1-4	14	TGTGCCAGCAGTGAATTCGGACAGGGTGAAAAACTGTTTTTT	CASSEFGQGEKLFF
TRBD2	-	TRBV5-6	TRBJ2-3	15	TGTGCCAGCAGCTTGGTGACTAGCGGCGGAGATACGCAGTATTTT	CASSLVTSGGDTQYF
-	-	TRBV29-1	TRBJ1-3	16	TGCAGCGTTGAAGATCGTGGAGGGAAAGCTGGAAACACCATATATTTT	CSVEDRGGKAGNTIYF
TRBD2	-	TRBV30	TRBJ2-7	15	TGTGCCTGGAGTGTGTTTAGCGGGGGGTCCTACGAGCAGTACTTC	CAWSVFSGGSYEQYF
-	-	TRBV5-1	TRBJ2-1	15	TGCGCCAGCAGTCCTCCTGGGGGGACCAACAATGAGCAGTTCTTC	CASSPPGGTNNEQFF
-	-	TRBV5-1	TRBJ1-3	12	TGCGCCAGCAGCTTACAGGGAGACACCATATATTTT	CASSLQGDTIYF
-	-	TRBV7-2	TRBJ2-1	17	TGTGCCAGCAGCTTAGGCGGGCGTATAAGCTCCTACAATGAGCAGTTCTTC	CASSLGGRISSYNEQFF
TRBD1	-	TRBV14	TRBJ1-1	13	TGTGCCAGCAGCCAAGTACAGGGGACTGAAGCTTTCTTT	CASSQVQGTEAFF
-	once	TRBV29-1	TRBJ2-3	11	TGCAGCGTTACAGTGACAGATACGCAGTATTTT	CSVTVTDTQYF
-	-	TRBV10-3	TRBJ2-2	14	TGTGCCATCAGTGAGACAGGGTCGGCCGGGGAGCTGTTTTTT	CAISETGSAGELFF
-	-	TRBV7-6	TRBJ1-3	16	TGTGCCAGCAGCCTTCGTTTACCGAGCTCTGGAAACACCATATATTTT	CASSLRLPSSGNTIYF
-	-	TRBV2	TRBJ1-5	15	TGTGCCAGCAGCAAGGGGGTGATTAGCAATCAGCCCCAGCATTTT	CASSKGVISNQPQHF
TRBD1	-	TRBV11-3	TRBJ1-1	13	TGTGCCAGCAGCACCTCAGGGGGGACTGAAGCTTTCTTT	CASSTSGGTEAFF
-	-	TRBV19	TRBJ1-5	17	TGTGCCAGTACCCCCGGGGTTGGGTACGAAGGCAATCAGCCCCAGCATTTT	CASTPGVGYEGNQPQHF
TRBD1	-	TRBV7-6	TRBJ1-6	18	TGTGCCAGCAGCTCTCCCCGCTGGAGAGGGCAGGGGGAATCACCCCTCCACTTT	CASSSPRWRGQGESPLHF
TRBD1	-	TRBV6-5	TRBJ2-7	14	TGTGCCAGCAGTTCCGGGACAGTTCCTAGGGAGCAGTACTTC	CASSSGTVPREQYF
TRBD2	-	TRBV29-1	TRBJ2-4	13	TGCAGCGTCGCCGGGACTATACAAAACATTCAGTACTTC	CSVAGTIQNIQYF
-	-	TRBV30	TRBJ1-2	13	TGTGCCTGCAAAAAAGGGGCTAACTATGGCTACACCTTC	CACKKGANYGYTF
TRBD1	-	TRBV10-1	TRBJ1-2	15	TGCGCCAGCAGTTCCACCGGGACAGCCTTCTATGGCTACACCTTC	CASSSTGTAFYGYTF
TRBD1	-	TRBV27	TRBJ1-1	14	TGTGCCAGCCGACCGGGACAGGGTTACACTGAAGCTTTCTTT	CASRPGQGYTEAFF
TRBD1	-	TRBV25-1	TRBJ2-6	18	TGTGCCAGCAGTGAATTAGGACAGGGAAACTCTGGGGCCAACGTCCTGACTTTC	CASSELGQGNSGANVLTF
-	-	TRBV5-1	TRBJ1-6	15	TGCGCCAGCAGTAGTATTCTCTCCTATAATTCACCCCTCCACTTT	CASSSILSYNSPLHF
TRBD2	-	TRBV24-1	TRBJ2-3	17	TGTGCCACCTCAAAATTACAGCGGGGGGGCTATGCAGATACGCAGTATTTT	CATSKLQRGGYADTQYF
TRBD2	-	TRBV4-1	TRBJ2-3	15	TGCGCCAGCAGCCCCCAGCGGGGGATTACAGATACGCAGTATTTT	CASSPQRGITDTQYF
TRBD2	-	TRBV7-6	TRBJ2-3	18	TGTGCCAGCAGCTTAGTGGCGGCTAGCGGGGGGTCCACAGATACGCAGTATTTT	CASSLVAASGGSTDTQYF
-	-	TRBV5-1	TRBJ1-1	14	TGCGCCAGCAGCAAAGGACAGTTGAACACTGAAGCTTTCTTT	CASSKGQLNTEAFF
-	-	TRBV13	TRBJ2-7	13	TGTGCCAGCAGCTTAGGCGGGGTAGACGAGCAGTACTTC	CASSLGGVDEQYF
TRBD2	-	TRBV27	TRBJ2-1	14	TGTGCCAGCAGTTTATCGCGGGGGTACGATGAGCAGTTCTTC	CASSLSRGYDEQFF
-	-	TRBV7-2	TRBJ1-2	14	TGTGCCAGCAGCCCAATCCAGGGGACGGATGGCTACACCTTC	CASSPIQGTDGYTF
TRBD1	-	TRBV20-1	TRBJ1-2	16	TGCAGTGCTAGTGTATCCGTAGCAGGGGGAGTGGATGGCTACACCTTC	CSASVSVAGGVDGYTF
-	-	TRBV6-1	TRBJ1-6	16	TGTGCCAGCAGTGGATCTTCGGACAGCGTACGTTCACCCCTCCACTTT	CASSGSSDSVRSPLHF
-	-	TRBV21-1	TRBJ1-4	17	TGTGCCAGCAGCAAAACGGGACAGGGGGCAACTAATGAAAAACTGTTTTTT	CASSKTGQGATNEKLFF
-	-	TRBV3-1/TRBV3-2	TRBJ1-1	14	TGTGCCAGCAGCCGGACCGACGGGGACACTGAAGCTTTCTTT	CASSRTDGDTEAFF
TRBD1	-	TRBV15	TRBJ1-3	13	TGTGCCACCACTCTGGACAGGGGAAACACCATATATTTT	CATTLDRGNTIYF
-	-	TRBV14	TRBJ1-2	14	TGTGCCAGCAGCCTCCGGCCGGGGGGCTATGGCTACACCTTC	CASSLRPGGYGYTF
-	-	TRBV27	TRBJ1-1	14	TGTGCCAGCAGTCTACAGGGACAGAACACTGAAGCTTTCTTT	CASSLQGQNTEAFF
TRBD1	-	TRBV9	TRBJ1-6	15	TGTGCCAGCAGCGTAGTCCCGACAGGGGGCTCACCCCTCCACTTT	CASSVVPTGGSPLHF